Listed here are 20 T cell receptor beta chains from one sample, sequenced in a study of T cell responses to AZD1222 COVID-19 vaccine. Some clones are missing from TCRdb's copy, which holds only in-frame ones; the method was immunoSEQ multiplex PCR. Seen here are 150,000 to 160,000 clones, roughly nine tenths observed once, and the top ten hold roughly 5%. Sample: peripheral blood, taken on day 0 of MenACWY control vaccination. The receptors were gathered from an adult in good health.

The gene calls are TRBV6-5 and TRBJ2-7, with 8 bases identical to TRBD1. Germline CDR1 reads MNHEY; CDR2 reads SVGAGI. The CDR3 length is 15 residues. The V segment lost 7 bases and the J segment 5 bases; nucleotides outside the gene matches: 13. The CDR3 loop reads CASNTFRGRGDEQYF. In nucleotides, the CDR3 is TGTGCCAGCAATACCTTCAGGGGGCGTGGGGACGAGCAGTACTTC.

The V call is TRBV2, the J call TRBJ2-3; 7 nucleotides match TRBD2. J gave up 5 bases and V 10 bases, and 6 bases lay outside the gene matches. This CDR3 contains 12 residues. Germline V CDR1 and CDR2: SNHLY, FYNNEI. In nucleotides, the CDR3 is TGTGCCACAGCGGGGCAGAGAGATACGCAGTATTTT. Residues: CATAGQRDTQYF.

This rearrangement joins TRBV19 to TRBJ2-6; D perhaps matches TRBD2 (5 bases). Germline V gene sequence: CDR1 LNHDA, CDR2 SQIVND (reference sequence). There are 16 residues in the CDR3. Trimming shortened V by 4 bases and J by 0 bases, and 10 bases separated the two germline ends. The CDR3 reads CASSSPGSSGANVLTF. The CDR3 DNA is TGTGCCAGTAGTAGTCCGGGGAGCTCTGGGGCCAACGTCCTGACTTTC.

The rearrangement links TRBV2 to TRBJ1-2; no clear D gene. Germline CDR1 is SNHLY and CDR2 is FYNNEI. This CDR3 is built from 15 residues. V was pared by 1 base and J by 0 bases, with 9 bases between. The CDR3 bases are TGTGCCAGCAGTGAAGGGCACCCGGCTAACTATGGCTACACCTTC. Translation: CASSEGHPANYGYTF.

The CDR3 loop is CASSPGQPVNYGYTF. The CDR3 DNA is TGTGCCAGCAGCCCGGGACAACCTGTTAACTATGGCTACACCTTC. The gene calls are TRBV5-5 and TRBJ1-2; TRBD1 is a possible D gene (6 bases). The CDR3 contains 15 residues. Germline V gives CDR1 SGHKS, CDR2 YYEKEE (reference sequence). The germline V and J ends were trimmed by 4 bases and 1 base, with 14 bases remaining between them.

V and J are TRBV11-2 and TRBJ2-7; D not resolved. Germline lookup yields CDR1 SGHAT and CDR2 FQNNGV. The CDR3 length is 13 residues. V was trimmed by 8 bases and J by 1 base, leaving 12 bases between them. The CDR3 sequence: CASLGPPSYEQYF. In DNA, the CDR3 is TGTGCCAGCCTTGGTCCGCCTTCCTACGAGCAGTACTTC.

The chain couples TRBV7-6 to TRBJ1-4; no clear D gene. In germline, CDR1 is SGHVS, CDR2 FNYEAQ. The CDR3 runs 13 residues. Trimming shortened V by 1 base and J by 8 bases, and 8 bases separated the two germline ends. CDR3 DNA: TGTGCCAGCAGCTTAGTGGGTGGAGAAAAACTGTTTTTT. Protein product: CASSLVGGEKLFF.

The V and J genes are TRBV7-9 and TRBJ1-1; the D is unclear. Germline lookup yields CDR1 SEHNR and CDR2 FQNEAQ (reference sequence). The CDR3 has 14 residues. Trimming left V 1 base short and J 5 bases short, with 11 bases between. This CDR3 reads CASSLEGGGTEAFF. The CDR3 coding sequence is TGTGCCAGCAGCTTAGAGGGCGGAGGGACTGAAGCTTTCTTT.

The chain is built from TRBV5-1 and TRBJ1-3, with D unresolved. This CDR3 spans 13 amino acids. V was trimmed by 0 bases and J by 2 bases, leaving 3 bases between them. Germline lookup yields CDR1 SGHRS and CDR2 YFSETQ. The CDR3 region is CASSLGPGNTIYF. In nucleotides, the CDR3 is TGCGCCAGCAGCTTGGGTCCTGGAAACACCATATATTTT. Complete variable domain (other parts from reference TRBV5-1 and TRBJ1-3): KAGVTQTPRYLIKTRGQQVTLSCSPISGHRSVSWYQQTPGQGLQFLFEYFSETQRNKGNFPGRFSGRQFSNSRSEMNVSTLELGDSALYLCASSLGPGNTIYFGEGSWLTVV.

The CDR3 is CASSVLLGRTDTQYF. The DNA of the CDR3 is TGTGCCAGCAGTGTACTACTAGGGCGCACAGATACGCAGTATTTT. V gene TRBV6-2 or TRBV6-3 combines with J gene TRBJ2-3; weak D call: TRBD2 (5 bases). The CDR3 consists of 15 residues. Germline V gives CDR1 MNHEY, CDR2 SVGEGT. Trimming left V 5 bases short and J 1 base short, with 13 bases between.

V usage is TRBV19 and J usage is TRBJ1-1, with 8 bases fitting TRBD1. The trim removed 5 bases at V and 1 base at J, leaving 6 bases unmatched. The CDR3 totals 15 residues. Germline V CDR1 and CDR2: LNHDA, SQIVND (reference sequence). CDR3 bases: TGTGCCAGTAGTCCCGGGGACAGGACGAACACTGAAGCTTTCTTT. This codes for CASSPGDRTNTEAFF.

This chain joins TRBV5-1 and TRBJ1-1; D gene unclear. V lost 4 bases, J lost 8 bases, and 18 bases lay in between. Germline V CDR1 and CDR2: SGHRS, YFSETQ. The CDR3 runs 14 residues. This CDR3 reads CASSASASLPEAFF. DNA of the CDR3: TGCGCCAGCAGCGCGAGCGCATCCTTACCCGAAGCTTTCTTT.

CDR3 coding DNA: TGTGCCAGCAGTGAAGCCGGGGGGACGGTAAAAGAGACCCAGTACTTC. Its translation is CASSEAGGTVKETQYF. V gene TRBV6-1 combines with J gene TRBJ2-5; 7 bases map to TRBD2. Germline V gene lookup returns CDR1 MNHNS and CDR2 SASEGT. After removal of 0 bases from V and 3 bases from J, the junction contained 7 bases not matched to a gene. The CDR3 contains 16 residues.

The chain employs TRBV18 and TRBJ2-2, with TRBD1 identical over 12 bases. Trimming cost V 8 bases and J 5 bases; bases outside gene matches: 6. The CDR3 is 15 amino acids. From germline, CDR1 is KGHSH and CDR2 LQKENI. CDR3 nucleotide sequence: TGTGCCAGCCAGGGACAGGGGGCACAAACCGGGGAGCTGTTTTTT. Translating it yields CASQGQGAQTGELFF. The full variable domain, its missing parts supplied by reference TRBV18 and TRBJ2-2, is NAGVMQNPRHLVRRRGQEARLRCSPMKGHSHVYWYRQLPEEGLKFMVYLQKENIIDESGMPKERFSAEFPKEGPSILRIQQVVRGDSAAYFCASQGQGAQTGELFFGEGSRLTVL.

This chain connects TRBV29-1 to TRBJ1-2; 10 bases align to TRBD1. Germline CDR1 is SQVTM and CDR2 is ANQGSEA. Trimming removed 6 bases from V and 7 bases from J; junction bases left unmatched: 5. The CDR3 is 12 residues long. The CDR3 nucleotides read TGCAGCGTCTCGACAGGGGGCGGTGGCTACACCTTC. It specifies CSVSTGGGGYTF. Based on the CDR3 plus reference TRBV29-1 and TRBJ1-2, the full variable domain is SAVISQKPSRDICQRGTSLTIQCQVDSQVTMMFWYRQQPGQSLTLIATANQGSEATYESGFVIDKFPISRPNLTFSTLTVSNMSPEDSSIYLCSVSTGGGGYTFGSGTRLTVV.

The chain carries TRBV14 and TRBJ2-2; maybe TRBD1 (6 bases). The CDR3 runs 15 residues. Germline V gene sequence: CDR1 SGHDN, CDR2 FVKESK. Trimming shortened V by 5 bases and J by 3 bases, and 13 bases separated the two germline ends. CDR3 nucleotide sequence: TGTGCCAGCAGCGTGTGGGGGCGCGACACCGGGGAGCTGTTTTTT. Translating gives CASSVWGRDTGELFF.

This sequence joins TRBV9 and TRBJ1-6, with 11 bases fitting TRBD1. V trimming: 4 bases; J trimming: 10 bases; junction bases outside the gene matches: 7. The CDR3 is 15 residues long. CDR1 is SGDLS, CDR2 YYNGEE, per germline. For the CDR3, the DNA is TGTGCCAGCAGCCTCCGGGACAGGGGGGAATCACCCCTCCACTTT. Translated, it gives CASSLRDRGESPLHF. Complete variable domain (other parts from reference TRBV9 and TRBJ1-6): DSGVTQTPKHLITATGQRVTLRCSPRSGDLSVYWYQQSLDQGLQFLIQYYNGEERAKGNILERFSAQQFPDLHSELNLSSLELGDSALYFCASSLRDRGESPLHFGNGTRLTVT.

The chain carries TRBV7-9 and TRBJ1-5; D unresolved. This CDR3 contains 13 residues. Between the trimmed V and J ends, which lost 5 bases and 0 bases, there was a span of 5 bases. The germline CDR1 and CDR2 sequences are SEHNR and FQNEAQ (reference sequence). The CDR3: CASSGNSNQPQHF. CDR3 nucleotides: TGTGCCAGCAGCGGGAATAGCAATCAGCCCCAGCATTTT.

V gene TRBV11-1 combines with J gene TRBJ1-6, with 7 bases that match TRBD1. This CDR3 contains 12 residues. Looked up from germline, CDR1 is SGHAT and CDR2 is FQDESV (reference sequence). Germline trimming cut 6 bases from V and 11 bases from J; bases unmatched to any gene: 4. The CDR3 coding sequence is TGTGCCAGCAGGGGACAGAGAACACCCCTCCACTTT. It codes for CASRGQRTPLHF.

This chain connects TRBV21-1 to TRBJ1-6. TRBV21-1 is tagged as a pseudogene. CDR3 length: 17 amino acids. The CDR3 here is CASSSYDLRRKDSPLHF. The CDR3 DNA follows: TGTGCCAGCAGCTCTTATGACTTGAGGCGTAAGGATTCACCCCTCCACTTT.